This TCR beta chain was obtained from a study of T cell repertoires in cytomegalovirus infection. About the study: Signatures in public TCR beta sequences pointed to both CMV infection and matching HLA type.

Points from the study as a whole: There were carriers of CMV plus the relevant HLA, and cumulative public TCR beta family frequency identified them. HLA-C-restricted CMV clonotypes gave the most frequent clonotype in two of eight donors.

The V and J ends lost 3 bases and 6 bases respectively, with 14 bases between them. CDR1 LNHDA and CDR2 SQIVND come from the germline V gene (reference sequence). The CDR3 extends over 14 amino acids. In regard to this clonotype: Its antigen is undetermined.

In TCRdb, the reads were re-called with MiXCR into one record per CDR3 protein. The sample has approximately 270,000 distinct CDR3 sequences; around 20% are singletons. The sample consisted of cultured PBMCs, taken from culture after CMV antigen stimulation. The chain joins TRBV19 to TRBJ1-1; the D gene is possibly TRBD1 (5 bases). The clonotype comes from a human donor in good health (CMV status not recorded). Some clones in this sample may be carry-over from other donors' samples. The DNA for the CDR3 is TGTGCCAGTAGTATCGCAGAGGGGAGGGCTGAAGCTTTCTTT. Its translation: CASSIAEGRAEAFF.